The 23 T cell receptor beta chains reported below all come from one sample, sequenced in a study of blood T cell repertoires in COVID-19. TCRdb's table, derived via immunoSEQ multiplex PCR, lists solely in-frame clones and lacks some. Of tens of thousands of clones listed, 70% to 90% are singletons. Sequences were obtained from peripheral blood. The origin of the receptors is a woman in her fifties or sixties with acute or convalescent COVID-19.

The sample holds one count of this clone. The V and J genes are TRBV5-4 and TRBJ2-2; TRBD2 might be the D (6 bases). The CDR3 totals 16 residues. V dropped 4 bases and J dropped 7 bases, with 20 bases sitting between them. Germline-derived CDR1 and CDR2 are SGHNT and YYREEE (reference sequence). The CDR3 nucleotides are TGTGCCAGCAGCGATCCCCGTGGGGGGTTGGTCGGGGAGCTGTTTTTT. Amino acid sequence: CASSDPRGGLVGELFF.

The V and J genes are TRBV27 and TRBJ1-5; possible D gene TRBD1, 5 bases. Germline CDR1 reads MNHEY; CDR2 reads SMNVEV (reference sequence). There are 15 residues in the CDR3. The V end lost 5 bases, the J end lost 3 bases, and 14 bases lay between the germline ends. The CDR3 DNA is TGTGCCAGCAGTCCCGGGGGGGTAAACAATCAGCCCCAGCATTTT. Residues: CASSPGGVNNQPQHF.

In DNA form, the CDR3 reads TGCGCCAGCAGCCGGACACTCCAGAACACTGAAGCTTTCTTT. Encoded protein: CASSRTLQNTEAFF. The rearrangement joins TRBV5-1 to TRBJ1-1; a weak D match, TRBD1 (5 bases). The germline CDR1 and CDR2 sequences are SGHRS and YFSETQ. CDR3 length: 14 amino acids. V was pared by 4 bases and J by 1 base, with 11 bases between.

This chain connects TRBV24-1 to TRBJ1-5, with D tentatively TRBD1 (6 bases). The CDR3 contains 16 residues. Trimming removed 3 bases at V and 1 base at J, with 12 bases between. Looked up from germline, CDR1 is KGHDR and CDR2 is SFDVKD. CDR3 region: CATSDGGRGSNQPQHF. The CDR3 bases are TGTGCCACCAGTGATGGGGGCAGGGGAAGCAATCAGCCCCAGCATTTT.

This clone was recorded once. CDR3 in amino acids: CASSPDRGNQPQHF. The CDR3 DNA follows: TGTGCCAGCAGCCCAGACAGGGGCAATCAGCCCCAGCATTTT. The rearrangement joins TRBV6-5 to TRBJ1-5, with 7 positions matching TRBD1. The CDR3 totals 14 residues. Looked up from germline, CDR1 is MNHEY and CDR2 is SVGAGI. V trimming: 6 bases; J trimming: 2 bases; junction bases outside the gene matches: 4.

CDR3 region: CASSLAGTGGNTEAFF. Here the CDR3 DNA reads TGTGCCAGCAGCTTAGCGGGAACCGGAGGGAACACTGAAGCTTTCTTT. The chain uses TRBV7-3 and TRBJ1-1; the D is unclear. Germline assignment: CDR1 SGHTA and CDR2 FQGTGA. V dropped 2 bases and J dropped 1 base, with 14 bases sitting between them. This CDR3 comprises 16 residues.

The chain carries TRBV5-1 and TRBJ2-3, with TRBD1 matching over 8 bases. The CDR3 consists of 15 residues. Germline CDR1 reads SGHRS; CDR2 reads YFSETQ. With 6 bases clipped from V and 5 bases from J, the junction kept 11 bases outside the gene matches. In nucleotides, the CDR3 is TGCGCCAGCACCCAAGGACAGGGAGTCAAAGATACGCAGTATTTT. Its protein product is CASTQGQGVKDTQYF.

The V and J genes are TRBV7-8 and TRBJ2-1, with 10 bases identical to TRBD1. The junction had 11 bases not matched to a gene; V was cut back by 4 bases and J by 5 bases. Germline V gene data show CDR1 as SGHVS and CDR2 as FQNEAQ. This CDR3 is 17 amino acids long. The CDR3 coding sequence is TGTGCCAGCAGCTACCTGCTCCGGGACAGGGGCCACAATGAGCAGTTCTTC. This codes for CASSYLLRDRGHNEQFF.

V usage is TRBV27 and J usage is TRBJ2-7; D unclear. There are 14 residues in the CDR3. V lost 6 bases to trimming and J lost 1 base, with 13 bases between them. Germline V CDR1 and CDR2: MNHEY, SMNVEV (reference sequence). The CDR3 bases are TGTGCCAGCAGCCACCGCGGATTTTCCTACGAGCAGTACTTC. Protein sequence: CASSHRGFSYEQYF.

The V call is TRBV13, the J call TRBJ1-3; D gene uncertain. The CDR3 length is 13 residues. Trimming took 2 bases from V and 8 from J, leaving 10 bases between them. Germline V gives CDR1 PRHDT, CDR2 FYEKMQ (reference sequence). CDR3 in DNA: TGTGCCAGCAGCTTATGGGGAGGTGACACCATATATTTT. Translated: CASSLWGGDTIYF.

This clone is labeled medium-sized (0.01 to 0.1%). The chain links TRBV6-5 to TRBJ2-1; tentative D call: TRBD2 (6 bases). CDR1 and CDR2 from the germline V gene are MNHEY and SVGAGI. V dropped 7 bases and J dropped 7 bases, with 14 bases sitting between them. The CDR3 totals 13 residues. The CDR3 protein is CASISGGLNEQFF. In DNA, the CDR3 is TGTGCCAGCATCTCCGGAGGGCTTAATGAGCAGTTCTTC.

The chain couples TRBV28 to TRBJ1-6; 7 nucleotides align to TRBD1. The V and J ends lost 7 bases and 6 bases, in that order; junction bases with no gene match: 9. The CDR3 is made up of 15 amino acids. CDR1 is MDHEN and CDR2 is SYDVKM in the germline V gene. The CDR3 is CASKEGAGFNSPLHF. In DNA, the CDR3 is TGTGCCAGCAAAGAGGGGGCAGGTTTTAATTCACCCCTCCACTTT.

The CDR3 nucleotides read TGTGCCAGTAGTATCCTGGGCAGCCGGAACACTGAAGCTTTCTTT. This translates into CASSILGSRNTEAFF. The chain employs TRBV19 and TRBJ1-1; no reliable D call. The V end was cut by 3 bases, the J end by 1 base, with 12 bases between. The CDR3 is 15 amino acids. Germline V gene data show CDR1 as LNHDA and CDR2 as SQIVND (reference sequence).

The chain carries TRBV7-9 and TRBJ1-2, with a tentative D call TRBD1 (6 bases). Trimming took 4 bases from V and 4 from J, leaving 10 bases between them. Germline values: CDR1 SEHNR, CDR2 FQNEAQ (reference sequence). The CDR3 length is 13 residues. DNA for the CDR3: TGTGCCAGCAGCTATACAGGGCCCTATGGCTACACCTTC. Protein sequence: CASSYTGPYGYTF.

The rearrangement uses TRBV2 and TRBJ2-2; D may be TRBD1 (5 bases). Between the trimmed V and J ends, which lost 7 bases and 5 bases, there was a span of 14 bases. From germline, CDR1 is SNHLY and CDR2 FYNNEI. The CDR3 is 14 amino acids. The CDR3 here is CASMVQVTTGELFF. For the CDR3, the DNA is TGTGCCAGCATGGTACAGGTCACTACCGGGGAGCTGTTTTTT.

The table lists this clone with a few counts. V and J are TRBV27 and TRBJ2-1; D unresolved. V was pared by 6 bases and J by 2 bases, with 17 bases between. CDR3 size: 16 residues. Germline V CDR1 and CDR2: MNHEY, SMNVEV (reference sequence). The CDR3 sequence is CASSSLLGHTYNEQFF. In DNA, the CDR3 is TGTGCCAGCAGCTCTCTGTTGGGCCACACCTACAATGAGCAGTTCTTC.

The chain carries TRBV7-3 and TRBJ1-1, with D perhaps matching TRBD1 (5 bases). V lost 4 bases, J lost 1 base, and 7 bases lay in between. The CDR3 sequence is 13 residues long. CDR1 and CDR2 (germline): SGHTA, FQGTGA. The CDR3 spells CASSSQENTEAFF. CDR3 DNA sequence: TGTGCCAGCAGCTCACAGGAGAACACTGAAGCTTTCTTT.

This chain joins TRBV4-1 and TRBJ1-5, with 8 positions matching TRBD1. Trimming cost V 1 base and J 4 bases; bases outside gene matches: 6. The CDR3 totals 16 residues. The V gene's germline CDR1 is MGHRA and CDR2 YSYEKL. Written as DNA, the CDR3 is TGCGCCAGCAGCCAAGGACAGGGGTCGGGAAATCAGCCCCAGCATTTT. Translating it yields CASSQGQGSGNQPQHF.

J is TRBJ1-4 and V is TRBV29-1, with TRBD1 as a possible D gene (6 bases). The CDR3 runs 14 residues. Germline V gene data show CDR1 as SQVTM and CDR2 as ANQGSEA. Trimming removed 0 bases at V and 8 bases at J, with 13 bases between. CDR3 nucleotide sequence: TGCAGCGTTGAAGATACAGGGCGGGCGGAAAAACTGTTTTTT. This encodes CSVEDTGRAEKLFF.

CDR3 nucleotides: TGTGCCAGCAGCCGTGCCGGGACTAGCGGGGTTACAGATACGCAGTATTTT. The encoded protein is CASSRAGTSGVTDTQYF. The chain carries TRBV7-2 and TRBJ2-3; 13 nucleotides align to TRBD2. V gave up 5 bases and J gave up 3 bases; unmatched junction bases: 8. The CDR3 covers 17 residues. Germline CDR1 is SGHTA and CDR2 is FQGNSA.

This clone occurred once. The gene calls are TRBV5-5 and TRBJ1-1, with D possibly matching TRBD1 (6 bases). Germline lookup yields CDR1 SGHKS and CDR2 YYEKEE (reference sequence). The CDR3 runs to 15 residues. V was pared by 3 bases and J by 1 base, with 13 bases between. The CDR3 DNA is TGTGCCAGCAGCTGGGGGGGCAGAACGAACACTGAAGCTTTCTTT. It translates to CASSWGGRTNTEAFF.

The chain recombines TRBV7-9 with TRBJ2-1, with a possible D match to TRBD2 (6 bases). The CDR3 has 14 amino acids. Germline values: CDR1 SEHNR, CDR2 FQNEAQ (reference sequence). Between the trimmed V and J ends, which lost 2 bases and 5 bases, there was a span of 10 bases. The CDR3 reads CASSLKLAHNEQFF. Here the CDR3 DNA reads TGTGCCAGCAGCTTAAAACTAGCACACAATGAGCAGTTCTTC.

The chain is built from TRBV5-1 and TRBJ2-7; D perhaps matches TRBD2 (7 bases). This CDR3 is 17 amino acids long. V gave up 1 base and J gave up 3 bases, with 20 bases separating them. Germline CDR1 and CDR2: SGHRS and YFSETQ. The CDR3 here is CASSLLGGASTYYEQYF. The CDR3 coding sequence is TGCGCCAGCAGCTTGCTGGGGGGGGCATCGACTTACTACGAGCAGTACTTC.